This TCR beta chain originates from a study of technical replicates of blood from several donors. Unmatched junction bases numbered 3, after V lost 0 bases and J lost 10 bases. The CDR3 has 12 residues. Looked up from germline, CDR1 is SGHDT and CDR2 is YYEEEE. Only a few counts were recorded for this clone. Here immunoSEQ multiplex PCR was the method, and the copy in TCRdb shows in-frame clones only, minus some. The sample holds more than 70,000 clones, 92% seen once. The chain carries TRBV5-6 and TRBJ1-2; the match to TRBD1 covers 7 bases. Sequenced: T cells isolated from PBMCs. This receptor was taken from a human donor in good health. Here the CDR3 reads CASSLVTGSYTF. The CDR3 region has the DNA TGTGCCAGCAGCTTGGTGACAGGGTCCTACACCTTC.